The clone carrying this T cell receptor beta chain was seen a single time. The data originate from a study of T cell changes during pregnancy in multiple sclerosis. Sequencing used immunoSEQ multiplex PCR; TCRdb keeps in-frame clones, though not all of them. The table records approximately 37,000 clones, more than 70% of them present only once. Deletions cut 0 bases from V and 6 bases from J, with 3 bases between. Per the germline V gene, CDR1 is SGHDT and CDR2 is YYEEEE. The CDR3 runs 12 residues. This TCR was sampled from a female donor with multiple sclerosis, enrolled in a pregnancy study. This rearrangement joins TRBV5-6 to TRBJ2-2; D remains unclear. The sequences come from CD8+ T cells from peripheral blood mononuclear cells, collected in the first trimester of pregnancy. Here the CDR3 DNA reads TGTGCCAGCAGCTTGGCCGCCGGGGAGCTGTTTTTT. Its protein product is CASSLAAGELFF.